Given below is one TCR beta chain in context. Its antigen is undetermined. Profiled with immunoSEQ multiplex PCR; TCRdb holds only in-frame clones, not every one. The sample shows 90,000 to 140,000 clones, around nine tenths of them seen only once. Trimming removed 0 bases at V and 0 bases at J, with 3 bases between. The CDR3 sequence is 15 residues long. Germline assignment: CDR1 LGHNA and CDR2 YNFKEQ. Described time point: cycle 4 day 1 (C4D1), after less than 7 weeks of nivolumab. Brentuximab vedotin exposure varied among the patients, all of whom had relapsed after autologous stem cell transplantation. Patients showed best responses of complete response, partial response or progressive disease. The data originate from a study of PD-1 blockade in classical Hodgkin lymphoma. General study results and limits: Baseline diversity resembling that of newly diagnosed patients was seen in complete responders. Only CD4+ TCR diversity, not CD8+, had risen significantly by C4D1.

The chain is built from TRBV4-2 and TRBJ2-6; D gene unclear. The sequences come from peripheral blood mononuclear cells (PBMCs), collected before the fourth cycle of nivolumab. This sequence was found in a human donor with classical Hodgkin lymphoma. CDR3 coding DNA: TGTGCCAGCAGCCAAGACAACTCTGGGGCCAACGTCCTGACTTTC. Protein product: CASSQDNSGANVLTF.